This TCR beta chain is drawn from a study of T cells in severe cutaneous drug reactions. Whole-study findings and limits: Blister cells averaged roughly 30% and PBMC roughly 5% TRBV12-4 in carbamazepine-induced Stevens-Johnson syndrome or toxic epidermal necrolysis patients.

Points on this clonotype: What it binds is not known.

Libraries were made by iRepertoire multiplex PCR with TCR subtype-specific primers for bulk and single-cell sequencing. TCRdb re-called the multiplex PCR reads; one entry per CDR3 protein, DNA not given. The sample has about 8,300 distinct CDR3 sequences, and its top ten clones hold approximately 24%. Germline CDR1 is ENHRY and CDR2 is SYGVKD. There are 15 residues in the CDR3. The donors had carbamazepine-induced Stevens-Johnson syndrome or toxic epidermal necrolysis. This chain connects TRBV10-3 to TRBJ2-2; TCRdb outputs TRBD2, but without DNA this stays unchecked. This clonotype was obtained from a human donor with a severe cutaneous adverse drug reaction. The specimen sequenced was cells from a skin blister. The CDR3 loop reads CAISESTGGSGELFF.